Following are 32 T cell receptor beta chains from one sample sequenced in a study of blood T cell repertoires in COVID-19. Clones were read by immunoSEQ multiplex PCR, and TCRdb kept only the in-frame ones, dropping some. The table includes 100,000 to 150,000 clones, about 83% detected once. The sequencing input was peripheral blood. The receptor source for this set is a human donor in a cohort sampled during active COVID-19.

The genes are TRBV6-5 and TRBJ1-5; 9 bases are shared with TRBD1. This CDR3 has 14 amino acids. Germline CDR1 MNHEY, CDR2 SVGAGI. Germline trimming cut 5 bases from V and 9 bases from J; bases unmatched to any gene: 8. Written as DNA, the CDR3 is TGTGCCAGCAGTAGCTCACGGGACAGGGCGCCCCAGCATTTT. Its translation is CASSSSRDRAPQHF.

The V gene is TRBV10-3, the J gene TRBJ1-2; a possible D gene is TRBD1 (6 bases). The CDR3 consists of 16 residues. Germline V gives CDR1 ENHRY, CDR2 SYGVKD. With 0 bases removed from V and 2 bases from J, the gap between germline ends came to 13 bases. CDR3 coding DNA: TGTGCCATCAGTGAGTCCGCAGGGGTTTGGAACTATGGCTACACCTTC. As protein: CAISESAGVWNYGYTF.

V usage is TRBV11-2 and J usage is TRBJ2-5; 10 bases are shared with TRBD1. J lost 4 bases, V lost 4 bases, and 6 bases had no gene match. Germline V gene lookup returns CDR1 SGHAT and CDR2 FQNNGV. The CDR3 is 15 amino acids. This CDR3 reads CASSSGTGVIETQYF. CDR3 DNA sequence: TGTGCCAGCAGCTCAGGGACAGGGGTAATAGAGACCCAGTACTTC.

This clone was detected only a few times. The rearrangement joins TRBV25-1 to TRBJ2-1, with 10 bases aligning to TRBD2. The length of the CDR3 is 15 residues. Germline CDR1 reads MGHDK; CDR2 reads SYGVNS. The trim removed 4 bases at V and 6 bases at J, leaving 6 bases unmatched. The CDR3 DNA follows: TGTGCCAGCAGTGCCTCTAGCGGGAGACGCAATGAGCAGTTCTTC. This gives the protein CASSASSGRRNEQFF.

This chain connects TRBV3-1 (or the pseudogene TRBV3-2) to TRBJ2-7; TRBD2 matches 10 bases. Germline V gene lookup returns CDR1 LGHDT and CDR2 YNNKEL (reference sequence). V lost 4 bases, J lost 4 bases, and 4 bases stayed unmatched. The CDR3 loop spans 14 amino acids. CDR3 region: CASSLGLAIYEQYF. The CDR3 DNA reads TGTGCCAGCAGCCTGGGACTAGCGATATACGAGCAGTACTTC.

The J gene is TRBJ2-7, the V gene TRBV4-1; 8 positions match TRBD2. The CDR3 extends over 15 amino acids. CDR1 is MGHRA and CDR2 is YSYEKL in the germline V gene. V shed 4 bases and J 4 bases; nucleotides not matched to a gene: 9. Here the CDR3 DNA reads TGCGCCAGCAGCCCTTCTGGTAGCGGGACTTACGAGCAGTACTTC. The encoded protein is CASSPSGSGTYEQYF.

Written as DNA, the CDR3 is TGTGCCAGCGGGTTCGGGACTAGCGGGAGTCGAAGCACAGATACGCAGTATTTT. It specifies CASGFGTSGSRSTDTQYF. The chain has TRBV7-9 and TRBJ2-3, with 14 bases lining up with TRBD2. Germline lookup yields CDR1 SEHNR and CDR2 FQNEAQ (reference sequence). The V segment lost 8 bases and the J segment 0 bases; nucleotides outside the gene matches: 10. This CDR3 is built from 18 residues. Full variable domain (remainder filled in from reference TRBV7-9 and TRBJ2-3): DTGVSQNPRHKITKRGQNVTFRCDPISEHNRLYWYRQTLGQGPEFLTYFQNEAQLEKSRLLSDRFSAERPKGSFSTLEIQRTEQGDSAMYLCASGFGTSGSRSTDTQYFGPGTRLTVL.

This clone was picked up one time. As DNA, the CDR3 is TGTGCCAGCAGTTTGACACCCCGAGTTACTGGAAACACCATATATTTT. It is translated as CASSLTPRVTGNTIYF. The gene calls are TRBV28 and TRBJ1-3, with no clear D. Looked up from germline, CDR1 is MDHEN and CDR2 is SYDVKM. Between the trimmed V and J ends, which lost 3 bases and 2 bases, there was a span of 14 bases. This CDR3 region has 16 residues.

The gene calls are TRBV4-1 and TRBJ2-1; 7 bases are a match to TRBD2. The CDR3 sequence is 17 residues long. V lost 2 bases to trimming and J lost 6 bases; unmatched junction nucleotides: 13. Germline CDR1 MGHRA, CDR2 YSYEKL. The CDR3 spells CASSQPTWDPGGNEQFF. The CDR3 nucleotides read TGCGCCAGCAGCCAACCTACCTGGGACCCGGGGGGCAATGAGCAGTTCTTC.

This clone was seen a single time. The chain combines TRBV12-5 with TRBJ1-1; D unresolved. CDR3 size: 18 residues. Germline CDR1 and CDR2: LGHNT and FRNRAP. The germline V and J ends were trimmed by 3 bases and 6 bases, with 26 bases remaining between them. The CDR3 DNA reads as TGTGCTAGTGGTTTCGGCACCTTATCCGGGTCCCCCGGCGCTGAAGCTTTCTTT. Its translation is CASGFGTLSGSPGAEAFF.

The sample holds a few counts of this clone. The gene calls are TRBV21-1 and TRBJ2-6; the table's D call, TRBD2, was not checked against the DNA. TRBV21-1 is a recognized pseudogene. The CDR3 runs 16 residues. The CDR3 sequence is CASSKVWRAGANVLTF. The CDR3 DNA reads TGTGCCAGCAGCAAAGTGTGGAGAGCCGGGGCCAACGTCCTGACTTTC.

V and J are TRBV11-3 and TRBJ2-7; 7 bases match TRBD2. Germline lookup yields CDR1 SGHNT and CDR2 YENEEA. V trimming: 4 bases; J trimming: 5 bases; junction bases outside the gene matches: 11. This CDR3 has 15 amino acids. CDR3 in amino acids: CASSSGQTSRHEQYF. The CDR3, as DNA: TGTGCCAGCAGCTCGGGCCAGACTAGCCGGCACGAGCAGTACTTC.

The chain links TRBV5-1 to TRBJ2-1; a weak D match, TRBD2 (6 bases). Germline CDR1 is SGHRS and CDR2 is YFSETQ. CDR3 length equals 15 residues. The V gene lost 2 bases and the J gene lost 3 bases, with 12 bases spanning the gap. In nucleotides, the CDR3 is TGCGCCAGCAGCTTTGGAGGGAGCTACTACAATGAGCAGTTCTTC. This encodes CASSFGGSYYNEQFF.

This chain's CDR3 is CSVEVNTRDTEAFF. In nucleotides, the CDR3 is TGCAGCGTTGAAGTCAATACGAGGGACACTGAAGCTTTCTTT. The V call is TRBV29-1, the J call TRBJ1-1; D is unresolved. The CDR3 is 14 residues long. V was trimmed by 1 base and J by 3 bases, leaving 12 bases between them. The germline CDR1 and CDR2 sequences are SQVTM and ANQGSEA.

V and J are TRBV6-5 and TRBJ1-4, with D unclear. Deletions cut 2 bases from V and 5 bases from J, with 12 bases between. This CDR3 comprises 15 residues. From germline, CDR1 is MNHEY and CDR2 SVGAGI. As DNA, the CDR3 is TGTGCCAGCAGTTACGCCCCATACGGGAATGAAAAACTGTTTTTT. Translating gives CASSYAPYGNEKLFF.

This chain connects TRBV7-3 to TRBJ2-7; 8 positions match TRBD2. Looked up from germline, CDR1 is SGHTA and CDR2 is FQGTGA. V dropped 5 bases and J dropped 7; count of bases not matched to a gene: 4. This CDR3 contains 12 residues. CDR3 DNA: TGTGCCAGCAGCCTCGGGAGGGGTGAGCAGTACTTC. Its translation: CASSLGRGEQYF. Together with reference TRBV7-3 and TRBJ2-7, the CDR3 gives the full variable domain: GAGVSQTPSNKVTEKGKYVELRCDPISGHTALYWYRQSLGQGPEFLIYFQGTGAADDSGLPNDRFFAVRPEGSVSTLKIQRTERGDSAVYLCASSLGRGEQYFGPGTRLTVT.

The chain employs TRBV2 and TRBJ2-7; a possible D gene is TRBD1 (6 bases). Germline CDR1 is SNHLY and CDR2 is FYNNEI. This CDR3 contains 15 residues. The V and J ends lost 7 bases and 1 base respectively, with 17 bases between them. CDR3 sequence (DNA): TGTGCCAGCAAGACGAATGACAGGATATCCTACGAGCAGTACTTC. This sequence encodes CASKTNDRISYEQYF.

V usage is TRBV11-3 and J usage is TRBJ2-1, with a tentative D call TRBD1 (5 bases). The germline CDR1 and CDR2 sequences are SGHNT and YENEEA. This CDR3 is built from 16 residues. V dropped 6 bases and J dropped 8 bases, with 23 bases sitting between them. CDR3 in amino acids: CASSPGPVGVSDEQFF. Here the CDR3 DNA reads TGTGCCAGCAGTCCAGGTCCGGTAGGGGTTTCGGATGAGCAGTTCTTC. Together with reference TRBV11-3 and TRBJ2-1, the CDR3 gives the full variable domain: EAGVVQSPRYKIIEKKQPVAFWCNPISGHNTLYWYLQNLGQGPELLIRYENEEAVDDSQLPKDRFSAERLKGVDSTLKIQPAELGDSAVYLCASSPGPVGVSDEQFFGPGTRLTVL.

The rearrangement links TRBV7-2 to TRBJ2-1; the match to TRBD2 covers 12 bases. V dropped 5 bases and J dropped 9; count of bases not matched to a gene: 14. There are 17 residues in the CDR3. Per germline, CDR1 SGHTA and CDR2 FQGNSA. The CDR3 loop reads CASSTYSSGRAVSEQFF. The CDR3 bases are TGTGCCAGCAGCACCTACTCTAGCGGGAGGGCCGTGAGTGAGCAGTTCTTC.

This clone was detected only once. V and J are TRBV28 and TRBJ1-5, with a possible D match to TRBD1 (5 bases). The ends were cut back, 2 bases at V and 3 bases at J, with 11 bases in the middle. This CDR3 has 15 residues. Germline V CDR1 and CDR2: MDHEN, SYDVKM. The CDR3 protein is CASSLEEGNNQPQHF. As DNA, the CDR3 is TGTGCCAGCAGTTTAGAGGAGGGGAACAATCAGCCCCAGCATTTT.

The chain uses TRBV19 and TRBJ1-2, with TRBD1 identical over 9 bases. This CDR3 has 13 amino acids. V trimming: 10 bases; J trimming: 2 bases; junction bases outside the gene matches: 5. Per the germline V gene, CDR1 is LNHDA and CDR2 is SQIVND (reference sequence). CDR3 bases: TGTGCCACCAGGGACAGGGAAAACTATGGCTACACCTTC. Translating gives CATRDRENYGYTF.

V and J are TRBV11-1 and TRBJ2-1, with TRBD2 matching over 9 bases. Germline V gives CDR1 SGHAT, CDR2 FQDESV (reference sequence). This CDR3 is 15 amino acids long. The V gene end was trimmed by 6 bases and the J gene end by 3 bases; junction bases not matched to a gene: 6. CDR3 residues: CASSLTSGYYNEQFF. For the CDR3, the DNA is TGTGCCAGCAGTTTGACTAGCGGCTACTACAATGAGCAGTTCTTC.

The chain carries TRBV27 and TRBJ2-7; 8 bases match TRBD2. Germline V gene lookup returns CDR1 MNHEY and CDR2 SMNVEV (reference sequence). The CDR3 loop spans 15 amino acids. J was trimmed by 2 bases and V by 3 bases; bases with no gene match: 6. DNA for the CDR3: TGTGCCAGCAGTTTTACCGGGAGGGCGCCCTACGAGCAGTACTTC. Amino acids: CASSFTGRAPYEQYF.

The CDR3 nucleotides are TGTGCCAGCAGCTTGGGACACTCCACCGGGGAGCTGTTTTTT. This translates into CASSLGHSTGELFF. The V and J genes are TRBV5-8 and TRBJ2-2; D uncertain. CDR3 length: 14 amino acids. The germline gives CDR1 SGHTS, CDR2 YDEGEE. The germline V and J ends were trimmed by 0 bases and 4 bases, with 7 bases remaining between them.

This rearrangement joins TRBV7-8 to TRBJ2-7; maybe TRBD1 (6 bases). Germline CDR1 and CDR2: SGHVS and FQNEAQ. The CDR3 spans 15 residues. Between the trimmed V and J ends, which lost 3 bases and 6 bases, there was a span of 18 bases. CDR3 sequence (DNA): TGTGCCAGCAGCTTCCACCCAGACAGGTACCCCGAGCAGTACTTC. Translated: CASSFHPDRYPEQYF.

This clone was counted between two and nine times. CDR3 nucleotide sequence: TGCGCCAGCACCGATCAGAGGTACGAGCAGTACTTC. Amino acid sequence: CASTDQRYEQYF. V gene TRBV5-1 combines with J gene TRBJ2-7; D unresolved. CDR1 and CDR2 from the germline V gene are SGHRS and YFSETQ. V lost 6 bases and J lost 4, with 11 bases in between. This CDR3 has 12 amino acids.

This CDR3 reads CASNRMLAGTGELFF. CDR3 sequence (DNA): TGTGCCAGCAACAGGATGCTAGCGGGCACCGGGGAGCTGTTTTTT. The V gene is TRBV2, the J gene TRBJ2-2, with TRBD2 identical over 8 bases. V trimming: 7 bases; J trimming: 4 bases; junction bases outside the gene matches: 8. The CDR3 covers 15 residues. In germline, CDR1 is SNHLY, CDR2 FYNNEI.

This clone was found once. The V and J genes are TRBV19 and TRBJ1-2; 10 nucleotides match TRBD1. Germline loops: CDR1 LNHDA, CDR2 SQIVND (reference sequence). This CDR3 is built from 16 residues. The trim removed 5 bases at V and 8 bases at J, leaving 14 bases unmatched. The CDR3 region has the DNA TGTGCCAGTAGTTTCATAACCGGGACAGGGGATAGAGGCTACACCTTC. Its translation is CASSFITGTGDRGYTF.

The J gene is TRBJ1-2, the V gene TRBV6-1; D is uncertain. Germline V gene lookup returns CDR1 MNHNS and CDR2 SASEGT. Trimming took off 3 bases at V and 6 bases at J, with 11 bases between the two ends. This CDR3 contains 13 residues. CDR3 nucleotide sequence: TGTGCCAGCAGTGACGCAGGAATCCATGGCTACACCTTC. It codes for CASSDAGIHGYTF.

This chain joins TRBV7-8 and TRBJ2-7, with TRBD1 matching 7 bases. Per germline, CDR1 SGHVS and CDR2 FQNEAQ. The CDR3 totals 14 residues. Trimming removed 1 base from V and 4 bases from J; junction bases left unmatched: 4. DNA for the CDR3: TGTGCCAGCAGCTTAGACAGGGGTGGGTACGAGCAGTACTTC. Translated: CASSLDRGGYEQYF.

The genes are TRBV4-3 and TRBJ2-5; TRBD2 matches at 9 bases. This CDR3 spans 18 amino acids. Unmatched junction bases numbered 10, after V lost 0 bases and J lost 2 bases. Per germline, CDR1 LGHNA and CDR2 YSLEER. The CDR3 coding sequence is TGCGCCAGCAGCCAAGATCGGTCGGCGGGAGGGTCGCAAGAGACCCAGTACTTC. This encodes CASSQDRSAGGSQETQYF.

The rearrangement links TRBV4-1 to TRBJ2-1; D is ambiguous. CDR3 length: 12 amino acids. Germline CDR1 and CDR2: MGHRA and YSYEKL. The V end lost 4 bases, the J end lost 10 bases, and 11 bases lay between the germline ends. CDR3 bases: TGCGCCAGCAGCCTCCTCGGGTCAGAGCAGTTCTTC. It codes for CASSLLGSEQFF.